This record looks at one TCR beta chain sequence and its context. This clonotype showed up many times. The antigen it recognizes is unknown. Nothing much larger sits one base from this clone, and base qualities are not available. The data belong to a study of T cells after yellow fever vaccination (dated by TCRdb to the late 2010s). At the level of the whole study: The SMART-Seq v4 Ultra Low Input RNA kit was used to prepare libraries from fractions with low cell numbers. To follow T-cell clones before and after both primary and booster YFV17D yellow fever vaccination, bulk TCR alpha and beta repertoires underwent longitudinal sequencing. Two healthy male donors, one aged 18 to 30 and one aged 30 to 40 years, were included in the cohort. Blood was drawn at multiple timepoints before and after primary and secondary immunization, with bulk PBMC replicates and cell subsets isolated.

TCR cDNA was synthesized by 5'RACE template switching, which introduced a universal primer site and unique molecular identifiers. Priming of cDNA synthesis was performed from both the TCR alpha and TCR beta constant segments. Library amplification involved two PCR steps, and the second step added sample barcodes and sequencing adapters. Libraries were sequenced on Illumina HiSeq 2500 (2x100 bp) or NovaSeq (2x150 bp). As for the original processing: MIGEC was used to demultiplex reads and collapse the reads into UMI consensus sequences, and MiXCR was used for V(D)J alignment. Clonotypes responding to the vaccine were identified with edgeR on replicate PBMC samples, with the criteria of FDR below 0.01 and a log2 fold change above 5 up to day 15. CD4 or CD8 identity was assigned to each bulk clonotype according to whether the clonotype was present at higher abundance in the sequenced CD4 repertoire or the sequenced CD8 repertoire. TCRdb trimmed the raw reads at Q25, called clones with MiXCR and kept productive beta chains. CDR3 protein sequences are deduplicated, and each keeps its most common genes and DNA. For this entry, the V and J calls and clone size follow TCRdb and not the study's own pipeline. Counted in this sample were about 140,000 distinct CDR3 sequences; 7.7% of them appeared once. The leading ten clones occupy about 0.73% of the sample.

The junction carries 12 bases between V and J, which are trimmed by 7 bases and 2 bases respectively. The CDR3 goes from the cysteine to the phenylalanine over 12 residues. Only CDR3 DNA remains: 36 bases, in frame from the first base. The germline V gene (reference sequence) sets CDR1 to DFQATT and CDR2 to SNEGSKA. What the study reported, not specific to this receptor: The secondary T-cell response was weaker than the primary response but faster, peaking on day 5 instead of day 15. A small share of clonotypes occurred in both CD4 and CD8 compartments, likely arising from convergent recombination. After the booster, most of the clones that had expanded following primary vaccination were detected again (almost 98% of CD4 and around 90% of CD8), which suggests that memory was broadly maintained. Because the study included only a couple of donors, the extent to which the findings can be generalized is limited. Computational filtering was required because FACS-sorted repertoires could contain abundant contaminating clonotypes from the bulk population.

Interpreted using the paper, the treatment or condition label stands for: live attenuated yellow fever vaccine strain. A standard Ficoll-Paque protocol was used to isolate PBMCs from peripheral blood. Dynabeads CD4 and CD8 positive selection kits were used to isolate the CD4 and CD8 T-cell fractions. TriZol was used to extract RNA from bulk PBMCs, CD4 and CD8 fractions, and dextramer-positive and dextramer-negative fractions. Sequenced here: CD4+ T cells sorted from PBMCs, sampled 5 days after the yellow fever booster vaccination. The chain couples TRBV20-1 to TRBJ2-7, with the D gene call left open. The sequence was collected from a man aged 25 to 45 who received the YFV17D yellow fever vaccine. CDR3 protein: CSGEQNAYEQYF. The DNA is TGCAGTGGAGAACAGAACGCCTACGAGCAGTACTTC.